The 27 T cell receptor beta chains reported below all come from one sample, sequenced in a study of blood T cell repertoires in COVID-19. The method was immunoSEQ multiplex PCR; TCRdb's version includes in-frame clones alone and lacks a portion of them. The sample lists about 310,000 clones; around 90% were seen once. The source material was peripheral blood. These receptor sequences come from a woman aged 40 to 50 with COVID-19, enrolled during active disease.

J is TRBJ1-6 and V is TRBV3-1 (or the pseudogene TRBV3-2), with a tentative D call TRBD1 (6 bases). The CDR3 spans 16 residues. Germline CDR1 LGHDT, CDR2 YNNKEL (reference sequence). V was shortened by 2 bases and J by 11 bases, with 19 bases between the two germline ends. In nucleotides, the CDR3 is TGTGCCAGCAGCCAAAGCCAGGGGTTCCCCATTACACCCCTCCACTTT. It is translated as CASSQSQGFPITPLHF.

The genes are TRBV28 and TRBJ2-5; possible D gene TRBD1, 8 bases. Germline assignment: CDR1 MDHEN and CDR2 SYDVKM. The CDR3 spans 16 residues. The V gene lost 3 bases and the J gene lost 7 bases, with 21 bases spanning the gap. The DNA for the CDR3 is TGTGCCAGCAGTTTCGCGGGGGCCAGGGGGCGTGGGACCCAGTACTTC. Amino acids: CASSFAGARGRGTQYF.

The chain joins TRBV3-1 (or the pseudogene TRBV3-2) to TRBJ1-2; tentative D call: TRBD1 (5 bases). This CDR3 contains 15 residues. V was pared by 0 bases and J by 5 bases, with 13 bases between. Germline-derived CDR1 and CDR2 are LGHDT and YNNKEL (reference sequence). CDR3: CASSQEVGGGYGYTF. CDR3 coding DNA: TGTGCCAGCAGCCAAGAGGTTGGGGGGGGATATGGCTACACCTTC.

The chain has TRBV28 and TRBJ2-7; TRBD2 matches at 7 bases. The trim removed 2 bases at V and 2 bases at J, leaving 6 bases unmatched. This CDR3 has 15 residues. Germline CDR1 and CDR2: MDHEN and SYDVKM. CDR3 sequence: CASSLTAGIPYEQYF. CDR3 bases: TGTGCCAGCAGTTTAACAGCGGGAATACCCTACGAGCAGTACTTC.

The chain carries TRBV5-4 and TRBJ2-2; TRBD2 matches at 7 bases. V was clipped by 0 bases and J by 4 bases; unmatched bases: 3. The germline V gene has CDR1 SGHNT and CDR2 YYREEE (reference sequence). This CDR3 contains 15 residues. The CDR3 loop is CASSLEGRVTGELFF. The CDR3 nucleotides read TGTGCCAGCAGCTTGGAGGGGAGGGTCACCGGGGAGCTGTTTTTT.

The rearrangement uses TRBV5-1 and TRBJ2-7, with 10 bases aligning to TRBD2. V was pared by 7 bases and J by 1 base, with 5 bases of the junction left unmatched. Germline V gene data show CDR1 as SGHRS and CDR2 as YFSETQ. The CDR3 loop spans 14 amino acids. The CDR3 is CASRGTSDSYEQYF. The CDR3 DNA sequence: TGCGCCAGCCGCGGGACTAGCGATTCCTACGAGCAGTACTTC. Drawing the rest from reference TRBV5-1 and TRBJ2-7, the complete variable domain is KAGVTQTPRYLIKTRGQQVTLSCSPISGHRSVSWYQQTPGQGLQFLFEYFSETQRNKGNFPGRFSGRQFSNSRSEMNVSTLELGDSALYLCASRGTSDSYEQYFGPGTRLTVT.

V gene TRBV5-5 combines with J gene TRBJ1-2; D not resolved. The CDR3 sequence is 15 residues long. CDR1 SGHKS and CDR2 YYEKEE come from the germline V gene (reference sequence). V gave up 2 bases and J gave up 5 bases, with 16 bases separating them. The chain's CDR3 is CASSFEAFASYGYTF. CDR3 nucleotide sequence: TGTGCCAGCAGCTTTGAGGCATTCGCTTCTTATGGCTACACCTTC.

This clone has only one observation. This CDR3 is CSVEYPKGDEQFF. CDR3 bases: TGCAGCGTTGAATATCCCAAAGGGGATGAGCAGTTCTTC. The chain is built from TRBV29-1 and TRBJ2-1, with a possible D match to TRBD1 (5 bases). Germline V gives CDR1 SQVTM, CDR2 ANQGSEA. The CDR3 spans 13 residues. V dropped 2 bases and J dropped 8 bases, with 13 bases sitting between them.

The gene calls are TRBV27 and TRBJ2-1; TRBD1 matches 10 bases. The CDR3 sequence is 17 residues long. V lost 1 base and J lost 3; bases outside the gene matches: 6. Germline CDR1 reads MNHEY; CDR2 reads SMNVEV (reference sequence). The CDR3 nucleotides are TGTGCCAGCAGTTTATACGGGACAGGGGCCAACTACAATGAGCAGTTCTTC. It is translated as CASSLYGTGANYNEQFF.

In DNA, the CDR3 is TGTGCCAGCAGCTTGGTGGCAGTTAATGAAAAACTGTTTTTT. This gives the protein CASSLVAVNEKLFF. This sequence joins TRBV5-6 and TRBJ1-4; D not resolved. V shed 0 bases and J shed 4 bases, with 7 bases lying between them. From germline, CDR1 is SGHDT and CDR2 YYEEEE. The CDR3 has 14 amino acids.

J is TRBJ1-5 and V is TRBV7-2, with 7 bases matching TRBD1. Germline values: CDR1 SGHTA, CDR2 FQGNSA. Trimming at V came to 5 bases and at J to 7 bases, leaving 5 bases not matched to a gene. This CDR3 contains 13 residues. CDR3 region: CASSQGGGQPQHF. In DNA, the CDR3 is TGTGCCAGCAGCCAGGGGGGAGGCCAGCCCCAGCATTTT.

This clone was observed a handful of times. The CDR3 loop is CASSQDGTSGLYNEQFF. In DNA form, the CDR3 reads TGCGCCAGCAGCCAAGATGGGACTAGCGGTTTATACAATGAGCAGTTCTTC. The rearrangement links TRBV4-1 to TRBJ2-1; 11 positions agree with TRBD2. The trim removed 0 bases at V and 4 bases at J, leaving 5 bases unmatched. CDR1 is MGHRA, CDR2 YSYEKL, per germline. This CDR3 region has 17 residues.

V usage is TRBV6-2 or TRBV6-3 and J usage is TRBJ2-1; TRBD2 agrees at 9 bases. The germline V gene encodes CDR1 MNHEY and CDR2 SVGEGT. This CDR3 has 17 residues. The V and J ends lost 3 bases and 7 bases, in that order; junction bases with no gene match: 13. The CDR3 DNA reads TGTGCCAGCAGTTATCTCATTAGCGGGAGTAGAGGGAATGAGCAGTTCTTC. Translated: CASSYLISGSRGNEQFF.

The chain joins TRBV7-2 to TRBJ2-3; D is uncertain. The V gene lost 1 base and the J gene lost 1 base, with 9 bases spanning the gap. The CDR3 has 15 residues. Germline V gene sequence: CDR1 SGHTA, CDR2 FQGNSA. The DNA for the CDR3 is TGTGCCAGCAGCTTAGTTTCATCCCGCACAGATACGCAGTATTTT. Amino acid sequence: CASSLVSSRTDTQYF.

DNA for the CDR3: TGTGCCAGCAGCGGGTGGGGGGAATCGAACACCGGGGAGCTGTTTTTT. This codes for CASSGWGESNTGELFF. The J gene is TRBJ2-2, the V gene TRBV27; D may be TRBD2 (6 bases). Trimming shortened V by 6 bases and J by 0 bases, and 14 bases separated the two germline ends. The CDR3 extends over 16 amino acids. Germline loops: CDR1 MNHEY, CDR2 SMNVEV (reference sequence).

The chain joins TRBV7-2 to TRBJ1-5, with a tentative D call TRBD1 (6 bases). The germline CDR1 and CDR2 sequences are SGHTA and FQGNSA. The CDR3 covers 15 residues. V was pared by 5 bases and J by 5 bases, with 16 bases between. The CDR3 DNA follows: TGTGCCAGCAGCGTAATGGGACACTCCGATCAGCCCCAGCATTTT. This encodes CASSVMGHSDQPQHF.

The chain carries TRBV10-1 and TRBJ1-1; D call uncertain. With 0 bases removed from V and 1 base from J, the gap between germline ends came to 6 bases. The CDR3 has 14 amino acids. The germline CDR1 and CDR2 sequences are WNHNN and SYGVQD (reference sequence). This CDR3 reads CASSESASNTEAFF. CDR3 nucleotides: TGCGCCAGCAGTGAGTCAGCATCGAACACTGAAGCTTTCTTT.

The chain couples TRBV19 to TRBJ2-5; 13 positions match TRBD2. This CDR3 contains 19 residues. Germline CDR1 reads LNHDA; CDR2 reads SQIVND (reference sequence). The V gene end was trimmed by 3 bases and the J gene end by 0 bases; junction bases not matched to a gene: 10. The CDR3 nucleotides are TGTGCCAGTAGTATCCAGGGACTAGCGGGGCCCATGTACCAAGAGACCCAGTACTTC. Residues: CASSIQGLAGPMYQETQYF.

This chain joins TRBV28 and TRBJ2-2; 8 nucleotides agree with TRBD1. Unmatched junction bases numbered 9, after V lost 6 bases and J lost 3 bases. The germline gives CDR1 MDHEN, CDR2 SYDVKM. The CDR3 consists of 16 residues. CDR3 region: CASSQRTGKDTGELFF. In nucleotides, the CDR3 is TGTGCCAGCAGCCAAAGGACAGGGAAGGACACCGGGGAGCTGTTTTTT.

The chain employs TRBV27 and TRBJ1-2; 7 nucleotides line up with TRBD1. CDR3 length: 13 residues. Trimming took 6 bases from V and 5 from J; bases not matched to a gene: 6. CDR1 and CDR2 (germline): MNHEY, SMNVEV (reference sequence). The CDR3 loop is CASRPQGEYGYTF. CDR3 in DNA: TGTGCCAGCAGACCGCAGGGGGAATATGGCTACACCTTC.

This chain joins TRBV4-3 and TRBJ2-1; tentatively, D is TRBD2 (6 bases). Germline-derived CDR1 and CDR2 are LGHNA and YSLEER. Trimming pared 4 bases from V and 0 bases from J, leaving 7 bases between. CDR3 length: 14 amino acids. The CDR3 DNA sequence: TGCGCCAGCAGCCCGGGAGACTCCTACAATGAGCAGTTCTTC. Amino acids: CASSPGDSYNEQFF.

This clone has just one count. The CDR3 nucleotides are TGTGCCAGTAGTTCGCCTCGCACAGAAAACACAGATACGCAGTATTTT. This codes for CASSSPRTENTDTQYF. The V and J genes are TRBV19 and TRBJ2-3; D is unresolved. Germline loops: CDR1 LNHDA, CDR2 SQIVND (reference sequence). V lost 5 bases and J 2 bases, leaving 17 bases between the germline ends. The CDR3 totals 16 residues.

The chain carries TRBV5-6 and TRBJ1-6; D gene unclear. Germline V gives CDR1 SGHDT, CDR2 YYEEEE. V gave up 4 bases and J gave up 9 bases, with 11 bases separating them. The CDR3 consists of 13 residues. As DNA, the CDR3 is TGTGCCAGCAGCCCCGACTCCTTTTCACCCCTCCACTTT. It is translated as CASSPDSFSPLHF.

J is TRBJ2-2 and V is TRBV5-1; a possible D gene is TRBD1 (5 bases). Trimming cost V 2 bases and J 1 base, with 6 bases left between them. This CDR3 has 14 amino acids. Germline V gives CDR1 SGHRS, CDR2 YFSETQ. The CDR3 sequence: CASSFQGNTGELFF. CDR3 nucleotide sequence: TGCGCCAGCAGCTTCCAGGGGAACACCGGGGAGCTGTTTTTT. Supplemented by reference TRBV5-1 and TRBJ2-2, the full variable domain reads KAGVTQTPRYLIKTRGQQVTLSCSPISGHRSVSWYQQTPGQGLQFLFEYFSETQRNKGNFPGRFSGRQFSNSRSEMNVSTLELGDSALYLCASSFQGNTGELFFGEGSRLTVL.

The chain uses TRBV7-9 and TRBJ2-7; D not certain. The V gene lost 3 bases and the J gene lost 0 bases, with 9 bases spanning the gap. Germline assignment: CDR1 SEHNR and CDR2 FQNEAQ (reference sequence). CDR3 size: 14 residues. CDR3 coding DNA: TGTGCCAGCAGCTTCGCAGTCAGCTCCTACGAGCAGTACTTC. This gives the protein CASSFAVSSYEQYF.

As DNA, the CDR3 is TGTGCCAGCAGTTCATTTCCTTCGGGCGGGGAGCTGTTTTTT. This encodes CASSSFPSGGELFF. The chain combines TRBV27 with TRBJ2-2; D is ambiguous. This CDR3 contains 14 residues. Germline CDR1 is MNHEY and CDR2 is SMNVEV (reference sequence). The V end was cut by 4 bases, the J end by 7 bases, with 13 bases between.

The V call is TRBV7-2, the J call TRBJ1-1; TRBD1 matches 8 bases. The length of the CDR3 is 14 residues. CDR1 SGHTA and CDR2 FQGNSA come from the germline V gene. V shed 3 bases, J shed 4 bases, and the junction held 4 bases outside the gene matches. The CDR3 sequence is CASSLDRVSTEAFF. The DNA of the CDR3 is TGTGCCAGCAGCTTGGACAGGGTGAGCACTGAAGCTTTCTTT.